This section outlines one T cell receptor (beta chain) sequence together with its context. What it binds is not known. The CDR3 covers 13 residues. In germline, CDR1 is SGHNT, CDR2 YYREEE (reference sequence). V lost 4 bases, J lost 2 bases, and 10 bases lay in between. The study ran its PCR with 60 Vbeta and 13 Jbeta primers. Sequenced by immunoSEQ multiplex PCR; TCRdb stores in-frame clones only, minus some. Of 190,000 or so clones detected, around 83% appear once; the ten largest clones hold about 1.6%. These data originate in a study of cytomegalovirus exposure and HLA in healthy donors. Looking at the study overall: For the roughly 390 genotyped donors, 80% to 90% fell within the Caucasian-associated ancestry cluster. Overall study results and limits: Roughly even sequencing depth across donors was the assumption behind the presence/absence analyses.

Sample: PBMCs. The genes are TRBV5-4 and TRBJ2-7; TRBD1 is a possible D gene (7 bases). The sequence derives from a man aged 50-59 years in good health and CMV-seronegative. The CDR3 coding sequence is TGTGCCAGCAGCCGGGGGACAGCCTACGAGCAGTACTTC. It is translated as CASSRGTAYEQYF.